Below are 32 T cell receptor beta chains sequenced from a single sample in a study of T-cell memory formation after mild COVID-19. TCRdb reprocessed the 5' RACE reads via MiXCR and lists one record per CDR3 protein. The sample contains about 250,000 distinct CDR3 sequences, 15% of which appear only once. The sequencing input was PBMCs or a T cell subset sorted from them (not recorded which). All receptors derive from an adult woman who had mild COVID-19 (a few samples of this study predate the infection). Cell type and time point are not known.

The chain couples TRBV23-1 to TRBJ2-6; D might be TRBD2 (7 bases). TRBV23-1 is identified as an open reading frame with a role that is uncertain. This CDR3 has 18 residues. The ends were cut back, 4 bases at V and 2 bases at J, with 18 bases in the middle. The chain's CDR3 is CASSLWGGPSPGANVLTF. The DNA of the CDR3 is TGCGCCAGCAGTCTTTGGGGGGGCCCTTCTCCTGGGGCCAACGTCCTGACTTTC.

This clonotype was picked up a small number of times. The chain joins TRBV15 to TRBJ2-2, with TRBD2 matching over 11 bases. The CDR3 sequence is 14 residues long. Germline trimming cut 6 bases from V and 6 bases from J; bases unmatched to any gene: 3. The germline gives CDR1 LNHNV, CDR2 YYDKDF (reference sequence). The CDR3 loop is CATREGLAAGELFF. In DNA, the CDR3 is TGTGCCACCAGGGAGGGACTAGCGGCCGGGGAGCTGTTTTTT.

This chain links TRBV2 with TRBJ2-3; D perhaps matches TRBD1 (6 bases). Germline V gene lookup returns CDR1 SNHLY and CDR2 FYNNEI. The V and J ends lost 6 bases and 2 bases respectively, with 21 bases between them. There are 17 residues in the CDR3. This CDR3 reads CASRPQLVRGYTDTQYF. The DNA for the CDR3 is TGTGCCAGCAGACCCCAGCTTGTCAGGGGATACACAGATACGCAGTATTTT. Complete variable domain (other parts from reference TRBV2 and TRBJ2-3): EPEVTQTPSHQVTQMGQEVILRCVPISNHLYFYWYRQILGQKVEFLVSFYNNEISEKSEIFDDQFSVERPDGSNFTLKIRSTKLEDSAMYFCASRPQLVRGYTDTQYFGPGTRLTVL.

This clonotype appeared a few times. The chain employs TRBV25-1 and TRBJ1-1; D ambiguous. CDR3 length equals 13 residues. Germline V gene lookup returns CDR1 MGHDK and CDR2 SYGVNS. Trimming took off 2 bases at V and 0 bases at J, with 4 bases between the two ends. This CDR3 reads CASSERLNTEAFF. The CDR3 DNA sequence: TGTGCCAGCAGTGAACGGTTGAACACTGAAGCTTTCTTT.

This clonotype was counted ten times or more. This rearrangement joins TRBV29-1 to TRBJ2-5; D might be TRBD2 (5 bases). The CDR3 is made up of 12 amino acids. Trimming removed 7 bases at V and 3 bases at J, with 12 bases between. Germline CDR1 reads SQVTM; CDR2 reads ANQGSEA. DNA for the CDR3: TGCAGCGCGACGAGGGTTGAAGAGACCCAGTACTTC. Protein sequence: CSATRVEETQYF. Variable domain in full (rest from reference TRBV29-1 and TRBJ2-5): SAVISQKPSRDICQRGTSLTIQCQVDSQVTMMFWYRQQPGQSLTLIATANQGSEATYESGFVIDKFPISRPNLTFSTLTVSNMSPEDSSIYLCSATRVEETQYFGPGTRLLVL.

The sample holds a few counts of this clonotype. V gene TRBV4-1 combines with J gene TRBJ2-2; TRBD1 agrees at 10 bases. Germline loops: CDR1 MGHRA, CDR2 YSYEKL. The V gene end was trimmed by 0 bases and the J gene end by 4 bases; junction bases not matched to a gene: 5. This CDR3 is built from 17 residues. The CDR3 is CASSQDRGTGVTGELFF. For the CDR3, the DNA is TGCGCCAGCAGCCAAGATAGGGGGACAGGGGTCACCGGGGAGCTGTTTTTT.

V and J are TRBV5-1 and TRBJ2-3; 13 bases fit TRBD2. The CDR3 extends over 16 amino acids. Germline V gene data show CDR1 as SGHRS and CDR2 as YFSETQ. V was pared by 4 bases and J by 2 bases, with 4 bases of the junction left unmatched. Here the CDR3 reads CASSGGLAGYTDTQYF. CDR3 nucleotide sequence: TGCGCCAGCAGCGGGGGACTAGCGGGGTACACAGATACGCAGTATTTT.

This clonotype was observed a few times. The gene calls are TRBV30 and TRBJ2-7; 9 positions agree with TRBD1. There are 13 residues in the CDR3. The junction had 7 bases not matched to a gene; V was cut back by 4 bases and J by 6 bases. Germline V gene sequence: CDR1 GTSNPN, CDR2 SVGIG (reference sequence). The CDR3: CAWNRDRAAEQYF. The CDR3 region has the DNA TGTGCCTGGAACCGGGACAGGGCGGCCGAGCAGTACTTC. Full variable domain (missing parts from reference TRBV30 and TRBJ2-7): SQTIHQWPATLVQPVGSPLSLECTVEGTSNPNLYWYRQAAGRGLQLLFYSVGIGQISSEVPQNLSASRPQDRQFILSSKKLLLSDSGFYLCAWNRDRAAEQYFGPGTRLTVT.

This clonotype was seen only a few times. This chain links TRBV6-6 with TRBJ2-1, with a weak D call TRBD2 (5 bases). V was pared by 4 bases and J by 5 bases, with 21 bases between. The CDR3 is 17 residues long. Germline V gives CDR1 MNHNY, CDR2 SVGAGI (reference sequence). CDR3 protein: CASSSRRGSSVHNEQFF. The CDR3 DNA sequence: TGTGCCAGCAGTTCCCGGCGAGGAAGTAGCGTACACAATGAGCAGTTCTTC.

The chain joins TRBV25-1 to TRBJ1-2; D is ambiguous. Germline V gene data show CDR1 as MGHDK and CDR2 as SYGVNS. CDR3 size: 15 residues. V was trimmed by 2 bases and J by 7 bases, leaving 17 bases between them. The CDR3 protein is CASSEVGLGFGGYTF. For the CDR3, the DNA is TGTGCCAGCAGTGAAGTGGGATTGGGATTTGGTGGCTACACCTTC.

For this clonotype: A much larger clone lies one base from this, so it may be a read error. Here the CDR3 reads CASSVAAGGPYEQYF. The CDR3 DNA reads TGTGCCAGCAGCGTAGCGGCGGGAGGGCCCTACGAGCAGTACTTC. The rearrangement links TRBV9 to TRBJ2-7; 9 bases match TRBD2. The CDR3 sequence is 15 residues long. The trim removed 0 bases at V and 2 bases at J, leaving 3 bases unmatched. CDR1 is SGDLS and CDR2 is YYNGEE in the germline V gene.

This clonotype showed up just a few times. The chain recombines TRBV5-1 with TRBJ1-1; unclear D gene. From germline, CDR1 is SGHRS and CDR2 YFSETQ. The CDR3 is made up of 13 amino acids. V was clipped by 4 bases and J by 8 bases, with 15 bases between them. The CDR3 loop reads CASSPEGPAEAFF. The CDR3 DNA reads as TGCGCCAGCAGCCCGGAAGGGCCCGCCGAAGCTTTCTTT.

This clonotype appeared a few times. The genes are TRBV30 and TRBJ1-3; TRBD1 aligns across 7 bases. This CDR3 region has 15 residues. The trim removed 3 bases at V and 3 bases at J, leaving 8 bases unmatched. Germline V CDR1 and CDR2: GTSNPN, SVGIG (reference sequence). The CDR3 is CAWSRPGQSGNTIYF. The CDR3 DNA sequence: TGTGCCTGGAGCAGACCGGGACAGAGTGGAAACACCATATATTTT.

This clonotype was picked up many times. The rearrangement links TRBV6-5 to TRBJ1-4, with D perhaps matching TRBD1 (5 bases). The germline V and J ends were trimmed by 5 bases and 3 bases, with 13 bases remaining between them. The germline CDR1 and CDR2 sequences are MNHEY and SVGAGI. This CDR3 is built from 15 residues. CDR3 loop: CASSTLGGSNEKLFF. The CDR3 nucleotides are TGTGCCAGCAGTACCTTGGGGGGATCTAATGAAAAACTGTTTTTT.

V and J are TRBV11-2 and TRBJ2-3; tentatively, D is TRBD2 (5 bases). This CDR3 has 15 amino acids. CDR1 SGHAT and CDR2 FQNNGV come from the germline V gene. Deletions cut 5 bases from V and 2 bases from J, with 14 bases between. DNA for the CDR3: TGTGCCAGCAGCCTCGGGAAACCCTTCACAGATACGCAGTATTTT. Its protein is CASSLGKPFTDTQYF.

The chain has TRBV20-1 and TRBJ2-7; 12 positions agree with TRBD2. CDR3 size: 14 residues. The germline V gene encodes CDR1 DFQATT and CDR2 SNEGSKA (reference sequence). J lost 4 bases, V lost 6 bases, and 7 bases had no gene match. CDR3 coding DNA: TGCAGTGCCTACCGGACTAGCGGGAAATACGAGCAGTACTTC. Its translation: CSAYRTSGKYEQYF.

This clonotype was recorded a few times. This rearrangement joins TRBV5-1 to TRBJ1-6, with D uncertain. This CDR3 is built from 16 residues. The V and J ends lost 0 bases and 0 bases respectively, with 7 bases between them. CDR1 and CDR2 (germline): SGHRS, YFSETQ. The CDR3 nucleotides are TGCGCCAGCAGCTTGGGACGTAGCTCCTATAATTCACCCCTCCACTTT. This encodes CASSLGRSSYNSPLHF.

The chain links TRBV24-1 to TRBJ1-4; D unclear. The CDR3 extends over 15 amino acids. The germline V and J ends were trimmed by 4 bases and 4 bases, with 12 bases remaining between them. CDR1 KGHDR and CDR2 SFDVKD come from the germline V gene. The CDR3 sequence is CATSDQSDNNEKLFF. As DNA, the CDR3 is TGTGCCACCAGTGACCAGTCCGACAATAATGAAAAACTGTTTTTT.

A few counts support this clonotype. The chain employs TRBV15 and TRBJ1-2; D uncertain. Trimming pared 8 bases from V and 2 bases from J, leaving 21 bases between. Germline V gives CDR1 LNHNV, CDR2 YYDKDF (reference sequence). The CDR3 length is 16 residues. The CDR3 spells CATHEAGVVENYGYTF. CDR3 DNA: TGTGCCACCCACGAGGCAGGAGTGGTTGAGAACTATGGCTACACCTTC.

This clonotype was detected a few times. V gene TRBV10-2 combines with J gene TRBJ2-6; 7 bases align to TRBD1. V lost 8 bases and J lost 2; bases outside the gene matches: 6. This CDR3 comprises 15 residues. Per germline, CDR1 WSHSY and CDR2 SAAADI. This CDR3 reads CASVAGGTGANVLTF. CDR3 sequence (DNA): TGCGCCAGCGTAGCAGGGGGAACTGGGGCCAACGTCCTGACTTTC.

The gene calls are TRBV5-6 and TRBJ2-1; D is perhaps TRBD2 (6 bases). The CDR3 extends over 17 amino acids. V dropped 2 bases and J dropped 0 bases, with 15 bases sitting between them. Germline CDR1 is SGHDT and CDR2 is YYEEEE. CDR3 residues: CASSLTLGSSSYNEQFF. The DNA for the CDR3 is TGTGCCAGCAGCTTAACTCTCGGGAGCTCCTCCTACAATGAGCAGTTCTTC.

This clonotype came up a few times. V gene TRBV20-1 combines with J gene TRBJ2-3, with 12 bases fitting TRBD2. CDR3 length: 15 residues. With V trimmed by 5 bases and J by 6 bases, 9 bases remained unmatched. The germline CDR1 and CDR2 sequences are DFQATT and SNEGSKA (reference sequence). CDR3 DNA: TGCAGTGCTCCCTTCCTAGCGGGGGGGCGCGATACGCAGTATTTT. Translated, it gives CSAPFLAGGRDTQYF.

The V and J genes are TRBV6-2 or TRBV6-3 and TRBJ1-1; possible D gene TRBD1, 6 bases. This CDR3 spans 14 amino acids. With 7 bases removed from V and 0 bases from J, the gap between germline ends came to 12 bases. CDR1 is MNHEY, CDR2 SVGEGT, per germline. The CDR3 sequence: CASTMDSMNTEAFF. DNA for the CDR3: TGTGCCAGCACCATGGACAGCATGAACACTGAAGCTTTCTTT.

The sample holds one count of this clonotype. The chain combines TRBV24-1 with TRBJ2-3; 9 positions agree with TRBD1. Germline assignment: CDR1 KGHDR and CDR2 SFDVKD. This CDR3 comprises 14 residues. The J segment lost 2 bases and the V segment lost 5 bases, leaving 1 base of the junction unmatched. CDR3 loop: CATSGTGVTDTQYF. The CDR3 nucleotides read TGTGCCACCAGTGGGACAGGGGTCACAGATACGCAGTATTTT.

This chain links TRBV18 with TRBJ2-1, with D possibly matching TRBD1 (6 bases). Germline assignment: CDR1 KGHSH and CDR2 LQKENI. Trimming took 1 base from V and 4 from J, leaving 11 bases between them. The CDR3 has 15 amino acids. The CDR3 nucleotides read TGTGCCAGCTCACCACGGAGACAGGCGTACAATGAGCAGTTCTTC. As protein: CASSPRRQAYNEQFF.

V and J are TRBV4-1 and TRBJ2-1, with TRBD2 identical over 10 bases. CDR3 length equals 19 residues. Germline V gene data show CDR1 as MGHRA and CDR2 as YSYEKL. J lost 9 bases, V lost 2 bases, and 19 bases had no gene match. The CDR3 sequence: CASSQTQLAGSFLTSEQFF. DNA of the CDR3: TGCGCCAGCAGCCAAACCCAACTAGCGGGGAGCTTTCTTACAAGTGAGCAGTTCTTC.

The J gene is TRBJ2-7, the V gene TRBV29-1; 7 nucleotides align to TRBD1. The CDR3 runs to 13 residues. Germline trimming cut 6 bases from V and 12 bases from J; bases unmatched to any gene: 17. Germline loops: CDR1 SQVTM, CDR2 ANQGSEA. CDR3 sequence: CSVAPRQGLYRYF. The DNA of the CDR3 is TGCAGCGTGGCCCCTAGACAGGGTCTTTATCGGTACTTC.

Remarks on this clonotype: Here the CDR3 omits its conserved ending phenylalanine or tryptophan, so a read error is the likely source. The chain couples TRBV7-9 to TRBJ1-1, with D possibly TRBD1 on 6 matching bases. This CDR3 contains 14 residues. V was cut by 1 base and J by 5 bases, with 11 bases left in between. The germline V gene encodes CDR1 SEHNR and CDR2 FQNEAQ (reference sequence). The CDR3 DNA reads TGTGCCAGCAGCTTAGTACAGGGTGGAACTGAAGCTTTCCTT. The encoded protein is CASSLVQGGTEAFL.

The chain combines TRBV20-1 with TRBJ2-7; D not resolved. V was cut by 5 bases and J by 3 bases, with 8 bases left in between. The germline gives CDR1 DFQATT, CDR2 SNEGSKA (reference sequence). This CDR3 has 11 amino acids. The CDR3 sequence is CSAGPLYEQYF. DNA for the CDR3: TGCAGTGCTGGCCCCCTCTACGAGCAGTACTTC.

This clonotype has only a few counts. This rearrangement joins TRBV2 to TRBJ2-2; a possible D gene is TRBD2 (6 bases). V lost 4 bases, J lost 4 bases, and 13 bases lay in between. Looked up from germline, CDR1 is SNHLY and CDR2 is FYNNEI. This CDR3 has 15 residues. The CDR3: CASSVWEASTGELFF. The CDR3 region has the DNA TGTGCCAGCAGTGTATGGGAGGCCAGCACCGGGGAGCTGTTTTTT.

This clonotype was counted only a few times. The J gene is TRBJ2-5, the V gene TRBV5-4; 12 bases match TRBD2. There are 13 residues in the CDR3. The junction had 2 bases not matched to a gene; V was cut back by 10 bases and J by 1 base. Germline V gene lookup returns CDR1 SGHNT and CDR2 YYREEE (reference sequence). CDR3 in DNA: TGTGCCGCTAGCGGGAGGGCCCAAGAGACCCAGTACTTC. Its translation is CAASGRAQETQYF.

V usage is TRBV7-9 and J usage is TRBJ1-1; a weak D match, TRBD1 (6 bases). CDR3 length: 14 amino acids. V lost 3 bases, J lost 4 bases, and 12 bases lay in between. Looked up from germline, CDR1 is SEHNR and CDR2 is FQNEAQ (reference sequence). In DNA form, the CDR3 reads TGTGCCAGCAGCTTCCACAGGGACGGCACTGAAGCTTTCTTT. Residues: CASSFHRDGTEAFF. The whole variable domain, remainder taken from reference TRBV7-9 and TRBJ1-1, is DTGVSQNPRHKITKRGQNVTFRCDPISEHNRLYWYRQTLGQGPEFLTYFQNEAQLEKSRLLSDRFSAERPKGSFSTLEIQRTEQGDSAMYLCASSFHRDGTEAFFGQGTRLTVV.